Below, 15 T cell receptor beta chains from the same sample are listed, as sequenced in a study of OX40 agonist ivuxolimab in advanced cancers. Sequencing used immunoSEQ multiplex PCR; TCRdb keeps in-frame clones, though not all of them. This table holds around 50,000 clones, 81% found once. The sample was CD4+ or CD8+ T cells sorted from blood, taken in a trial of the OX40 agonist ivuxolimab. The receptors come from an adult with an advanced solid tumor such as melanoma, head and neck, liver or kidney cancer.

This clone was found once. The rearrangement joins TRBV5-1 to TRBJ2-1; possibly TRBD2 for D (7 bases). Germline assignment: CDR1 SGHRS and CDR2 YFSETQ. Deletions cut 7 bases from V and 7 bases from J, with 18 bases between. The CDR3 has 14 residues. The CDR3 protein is CASSPGGPTNEQFF. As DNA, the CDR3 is TGCGCCAGCTCGCCGGGGGGCCCGACGAATGAGCAGTTCTTC.

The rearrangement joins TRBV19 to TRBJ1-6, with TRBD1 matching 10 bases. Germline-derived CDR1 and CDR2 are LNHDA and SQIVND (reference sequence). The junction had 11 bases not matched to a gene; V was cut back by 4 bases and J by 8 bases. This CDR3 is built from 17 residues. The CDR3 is CASSTRITGTGDSPLHF. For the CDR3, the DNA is TGTGCCAGTAGTACCAGAATCACCGGGACAGGGGATTCACCCCTCCACTTT.

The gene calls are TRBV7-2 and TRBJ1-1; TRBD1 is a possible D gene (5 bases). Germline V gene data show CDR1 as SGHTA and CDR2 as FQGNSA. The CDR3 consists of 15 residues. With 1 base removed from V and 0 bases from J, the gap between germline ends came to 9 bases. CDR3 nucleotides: TGTGCCAGCAGCTTAGTGGGGGGAATGAACACTGAAGCTTTCTTT. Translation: CASSLVGGMNTEAFF.

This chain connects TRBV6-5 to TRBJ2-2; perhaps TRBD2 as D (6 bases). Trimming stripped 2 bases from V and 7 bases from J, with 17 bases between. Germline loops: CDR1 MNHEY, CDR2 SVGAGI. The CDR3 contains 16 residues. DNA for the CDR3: TGTGCCAGCAGTTACATCGACGGACTACCTTTCGGGGAGCTGTTTTTT. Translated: CASSYIDGLPFGELFF.

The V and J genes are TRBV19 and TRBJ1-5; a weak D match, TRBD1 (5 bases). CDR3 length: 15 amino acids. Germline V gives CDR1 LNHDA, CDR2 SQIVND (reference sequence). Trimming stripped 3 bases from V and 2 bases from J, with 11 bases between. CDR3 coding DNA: TGTGCCAGTAGTATCTCCCTGGGGGGCAATCAGCCCCAGCATTTT. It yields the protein CASSISLGGNQPQHF.

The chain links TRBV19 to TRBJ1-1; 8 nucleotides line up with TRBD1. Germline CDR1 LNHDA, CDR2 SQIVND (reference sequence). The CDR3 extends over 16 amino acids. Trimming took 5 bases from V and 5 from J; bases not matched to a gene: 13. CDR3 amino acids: CASSGSPGGGGTEAFF. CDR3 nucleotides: TGTGCCAGTAGTGGTTCTCCAGGGGGCGGAGGAACTGAAGCTTTCTTT. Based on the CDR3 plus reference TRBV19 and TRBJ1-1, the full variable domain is DGGITQSPKYLFRKEGQNVTLSCEQNLNHDAMYWYRQDPGQGLRLIYYSQIVNDFQKGDIAEGYSVSREKKESFPLTVTSAQKNPTAFYLCASSGSPGGGGTEAFFGQGTRLTVV.

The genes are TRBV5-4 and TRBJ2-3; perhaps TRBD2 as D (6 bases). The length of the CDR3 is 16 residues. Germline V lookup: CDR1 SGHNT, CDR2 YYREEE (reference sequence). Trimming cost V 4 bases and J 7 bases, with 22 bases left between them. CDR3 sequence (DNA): TGTGCCAGCAGCCCGGCCAGCGGGTTGGGAACTAATACGCAGTATTTT. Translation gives CASSPASGLGTNTQYF.

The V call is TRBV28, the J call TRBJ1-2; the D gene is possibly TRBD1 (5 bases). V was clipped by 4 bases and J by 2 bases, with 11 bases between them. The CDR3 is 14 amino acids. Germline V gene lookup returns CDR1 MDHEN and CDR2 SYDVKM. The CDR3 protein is CASSSEDRNYGYTF. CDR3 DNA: TGTGCCAGCAGTTCGGAAGACAGAAACTATGGCTACACCTTC.

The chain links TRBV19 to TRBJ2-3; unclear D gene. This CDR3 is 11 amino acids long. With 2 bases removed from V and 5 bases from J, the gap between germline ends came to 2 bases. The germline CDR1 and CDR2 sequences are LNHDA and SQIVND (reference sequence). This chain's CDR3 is CASSIQDTQYF. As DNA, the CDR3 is TGTGCCAGTAGTATACAAGATACGCAGTATTTT.

DNA of the CDR3: TGTGCCAGCAGCCCGCTGAGCCGCCCTGACTCCTACGAGCAGTACTTC. Protein product: CASSPLSRPDSYEQYF. This chain uses TRBV5-4 with TRBJ2-7, with no clear D. The CDR3 runs 16 residues. The V gene lost 4 bases and the J gene lost 0 bases, with 17 bases spanning the gap. Germline V gene sequence: CDR1 SGHNT, CDR2 YYREEE (reference sequence).

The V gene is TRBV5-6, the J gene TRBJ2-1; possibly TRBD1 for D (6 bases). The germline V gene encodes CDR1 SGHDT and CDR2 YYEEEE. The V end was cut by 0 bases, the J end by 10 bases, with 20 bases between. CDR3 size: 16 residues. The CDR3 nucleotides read TGTGCCAGCAGCTTGGGGCAGATCAGGGGAACTGGGGAGCAGTTCTTC. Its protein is CASSLGQIRGTGEQFF.

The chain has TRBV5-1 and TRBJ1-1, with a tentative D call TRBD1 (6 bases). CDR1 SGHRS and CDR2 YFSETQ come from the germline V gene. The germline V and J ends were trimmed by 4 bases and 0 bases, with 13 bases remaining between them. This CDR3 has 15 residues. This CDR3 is CASSPGAGMNTEAFF. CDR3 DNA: TGCGCCAGCAGCCCGGGGGCCGGTATGAACACTGAAGCTTTCTTT.

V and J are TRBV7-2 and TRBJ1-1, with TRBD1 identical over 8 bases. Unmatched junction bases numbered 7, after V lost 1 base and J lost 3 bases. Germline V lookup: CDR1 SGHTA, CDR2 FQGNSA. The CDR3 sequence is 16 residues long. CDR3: CASSLGTGSAYTEAFF. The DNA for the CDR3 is TGTGCCAGCAGCTTAGGGACAGGGAGCGCCTACACTGAAGCTTTCTTT.

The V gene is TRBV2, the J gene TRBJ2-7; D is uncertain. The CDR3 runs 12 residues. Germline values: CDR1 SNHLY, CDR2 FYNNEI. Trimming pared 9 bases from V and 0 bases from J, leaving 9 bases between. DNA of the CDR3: TGTGCCAGTTCGGCAGTCTCCTACGAGCAGTACTTC. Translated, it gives CASSAVSYEQYF.

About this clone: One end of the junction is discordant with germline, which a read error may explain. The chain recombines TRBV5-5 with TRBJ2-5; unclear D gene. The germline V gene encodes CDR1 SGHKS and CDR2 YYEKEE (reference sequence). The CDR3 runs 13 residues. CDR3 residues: CASSFADQETQYF. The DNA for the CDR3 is TGTGCCAGCAGCTTCGCAGACCAGGAGACCCAGTACTTC.